One sample yielded the 24 T cell receptor beta chains listed below, sequenced in a study of cytomegalovirus exposure and HLA in healthy donors. The PCR contained 60 Vbeta and 13 Jbeta primers. Libraries were prepared by immunoSEQ multiplex PCR; TCRdb keeps only in-frame clonotypes and omits some of them. Of about 94,000 clones listed, over 50% are singletons. Source material: PBMCs. The receptors were gathered from a man aged 25 to 40 in good health and CMV-seronegative.

The J gene is TRBJ2-3, the V gene TRBV19; TRBD1 is a possible D gene (5 bases). The V end lost 6 bases, the J end lost 3 bases, and 7 bases lay between the germline ends. This CDR3 spans 12 amino acids. Germline assignment: CDR1 LNHDA and CDR2 SQIVND (reference sequence). CDR3 protein: CASRGATDTQYF. The CDR3 coding sequence is TGTGCCAGTAGAGGGGCTACAGATACGCAGTATTTT.

The V and J genes are TRBV29-1 and TRBJ1-1, with D maybe TRBD1 (5 bases). CDR1 is SQVTM and CDR2 is ANQGSEA in the germline V gene. The CDR3 runs to 13 residues. V was shortened by 7 bases and J by 1 base, with 13 bases between the two germline ends. CDR3: CSAKGQGNTEAFF. The CDR3 region has the DNA TGCAGCGCCAAAGGGCAGGGGAACACTGAAGCTTTCTTT.

The gene calls are TRBV15 and TRBJ2-2, with no clear D. Per germline, CDR1 LNHNV and CDR2 YYDKDF (reference sequence). V was pared by 6 bases and J by 6 bases, with 5 bases between. CDR3 length: 11 amino acids. DNA for the CDR3: TGTGCCACCAGGGAGTCCGGGGAGCTGTTTTTT. It yields the protein CATRESGELFF.

This clone was found a few times. This chain uses TRBV2 with TRBJ1-5; D uncertain. The CDR3 consists of 13 residues. Per germline, CDR1 SNHLY and CDR2 FYNNEI. V lost 3 bases and J 7 bases, leaving 10 bases between the germline ends. The CDR3 sequence is CASSDTGYQPQHF. The CDR3, as DNA: TGTGCCAGCAGTGACACCGGGTACCAGCCCCAGCATTTT. The whole variable domain, remainder taken from reference TRBV2 and TRBJ1-5, is EPEVTQTPSHQVTQMGQEVILRCVPISNHLYFYWYRQILGQKVEFLVSFYNNEISEKSEIFDDQFSVERPDGSNFTLKIRSTKLEDSAMYFCASSDTGYQPQHFGDGTRLSIL.

The chain recombines TRBV27 with TRBJ1-5, with TRBD1 matching 9 bases. The germline CDR1 and CDR2 sequences are MNHEY and SMNVEV (reference sequence). V shed 5 bases and J 2 bases; nucleotides not matched to a gene: 4. This CDR3 comprises 15 residues. CDR3 protein: CASSMGQGGNQPQHF. CDR3 bases: TGTGCCAGCAGTATGGGACAGGGCGGCAATCAGCCCCAGCATTTT.

This rearrangement joins TRBV28 to TRBJ1-1; 9 bases align to TRBD1. Germline CDR1 MDHEN, CDR2 SYDVKM. V lost 5 bases and J lost 3; bases outside the gene matches: 4. This CDR3 has 14 amino acids. This chain's CDR3 is CASSKQGAYTEAFF. In DNA form, the CDR3 reads TGTGCCAGCAGTAAACAGGGGGCGTACACTGAAGCTTTCTTT.

This clone has just a few counts. This chain joins TRBV19 and TRBJ2-7; 7 positions agree with TRBD1. Germline CDR1 and CDR2: LNHDA and SQIVND (reference sequence). After removal of 6 bases from V and 3 bases from J, the junction contained 11 bases not matched to a gene. The CDR3 runs 15 residues. The CDR3 sequence: CASRETGQKVYEQYF. The DNA for the CDR3 is TGTGCCAGTAGAGAGACGGGACAGAAAGTCTACGAGCAGTACTTC.

The chain couples TRBV18 to TRBJ1-4, with a tentative D call TRBD1 (6 bases). Germline CDR1 and CDR2: KGHSH and LQKENI. The ends were cut back, 2 bases at V and 8 bases at J, with 12 bases in the middle. This CDR3 has 14 amino acids. The CDR3 DNA follows: TGTGCCAGCTCACCATCTGACAGGAGGGAAAAACTGTTTTTT. Translation: CASSPSDRREKLFF.

Only one count was recorded for this clone. The CDR3 here is CAWSVDGGAQHF. CDR3 sequence (DNA): TGTGCCTGGAGTGTAGACGGCGGGGCCCAGCATTTT. This chain uses TRBV30 with TRBJ1-5; no clear D gene. From germline, CDR1 is GTSNPN and CDR2 SVGIG (reference sequence). Trimming removed 0 bases from V and 11 bases from J, with 11 bases in between. The CDR3 runs 12 residues.

V gene TRBV9 combines with J gene TRBJ2-1; D ambiguous. Trimming took 0 bases from V and 4 from J, leaving 5 bases between them. Germline V CDR1 and CDR2: SGDLS, YYNGEE. This CDR3 comprises 13 residues. The CDR3 bases are TGTGCCAGCAGCGTAGAAGAGTACAATGAGCAGTTCTTC. Translated, it gives CASSVEEYNEQFF.

The chain joins TRBV9 to TRBJ2-5; possibly TRBD2 for D (5 bases). CDR3 length: 15 residues. V lost 3 bases and J lost 5, with 17 bases in between. Germline CDR1 is SGDLS and CDR2 is YYNGEE. This chain's CDR3 is CASSAEAGLWETQYF. The CDR3 region has the DNA TGTGCCAGCAGCGCCGAGGCCGGACTTTGGGAGACCCAGTACTTC.

This clone was observed a handful of times. The gene calls are TRBV7-9 and TRBJ2-2; D possibly corresponds to TRBD2 (5 bases). Trimming stripped 7 bases from V and 7 bases from J, with 22 bases between. The germline CDR1 and CDR2 sequences are SEHNR and FQNEAQ (reference sequence). The CDR3 has 16 residues. CDR3 DNA: TGTGCCAGCACTAAGACACGTCGGGAAGGGCGCGGGGAGCTGTTTTTT. Translating gives CASTKTRREGRGELFF.

The chain links TRBV21-1 to TRBJ1-2; the table names TRBD1, a call not compared with the DNA. TRBV21-1 is labeled a pseudogene. The CDR3 has 15 amino acids. CDR3 in DNA: TGTGCCAGCAGCAATCGTTGGGACAGTTCTTGGGGCTACACCTTC. It codes for CASSNRWDSSWGYTF.

V gene TRBV29-1 combines with J gene TRBJ2-3; 8 nucleotides line up with TRBD1. From germline, CDR1 is SQVTM and CDR2 ANQGSEA. The V gene end was trimmed by 7 bases and the J gene end by 6 bases; junction bases not matched to a gene: 6. There are 12 residues in the CDR3. CDR3 DNA: TGCAGCGCGACTCAGGGGGCTGATACGCAGTATTTT. Protein sequence: CSATQGADTQYF.

The chain recombines TRBV5-1 with TRBJ2-2, with 9 bases identical to TRBD1. After removal of 6 bases from V and 4 bases from J, the junction contained 4 bases not matched to a gene. The CDR3 totals 14 residues. CDR1 is SGHRS, CDR2 YFSETQ, per germline. The CDR3 region has the DNA TGCGCCAGCAACCGGGACAGGGCCACCGGGGAGCTGTTTTTT. Its translation: CASNRDRATGELFF.

The chain is built from TRBV2 and TRBJ2-5; weak D call: TRBD2 (6 bases). Germline CDR1 and CDR2: SNHLY and FYNNEI. The CDR3 consists of 15 residues. Trimming took off 8 bases at V and 0 bases at J, with 16 bases between the two ends. The CDR3 is CASEKGLSYQETQYF. The CDR3, as DNA: TGTGCCAGCGAGAAGGGACTTTCGTACCAAGAGACCCAGTACTTC.

This chain links TRBV9 with TRBJ2-1; tentative D call: TRBD2 (6 bases). The CDR3 covers 16 residues. The V end was cut by 2 bases, the J end by 0 bases, with 12 bases between. Germline values: CDR1 SGDLS, CDR2 YYNGEE. The CDR3: CASSVRRRASYNEQFF. CDR3 bases: TGTGCCAGCAGCGTCCGGAGGAGGGCCTCCTACAATGAGCAGTTCTTC.

This clone has only a few counts. The chain carries TRBV6-1 and TRBJ1-4; 10 bases are shared with TRBD1. The trim removed 3 bases at V and 8 bases at J, leaving 9 bases unmatched. Germline lookup yields CDR1 MNHNS and CDR2 SASEGT. The CDR3 sequence is 16 residues long. The CDR3 sequence is CASSDTVGTGEEKLFF. The CDR3 bases are TGTGCCAGCAGTGACACGGTCGGGACAGGGGAGGAAAAACTGTTTTTT.

The rearrangement uses TRBV11-3 and TRBJ2-3; 13 positions agree with TRBD2. CDR3 length: 20 amino acids. Per the germline V gene, CDR1 is SGHNT and CDR2 is YENEEA. With 5 bases clipped from V and 1 base from J, the junction kept 15 bases outside the gene matches. The chain's CDR3 is CASSGQTSGGHPSGTDTQYF. CDR3 bases: TGTGCCAGCAGCGGACAGACTAGCGGGGGGCATCCCTCTGGCACAGATACGCAGTATTTT.

This clone showed up just a few times. The chain employs TRBV4-1 and TRBJ2-7; 11 positions match TRBD1. V trimming: 1 base; J trimming: 5 bases; junction bases outside the gene matches: 13. This CDR3 region has 18 residues. The germline V gene encodes CDR1 MGHRA and CDR2 YSYEKL. Written as DNA, the CDR3 is TGCGCCAGCAGCCAAGCGGCTCCATTAAGGGACAGGGGGGACGAGCAGTACTTC. Protein product: CASSQAAPLRDRGDEQYF.

This clone was counted a few times. The junction and the germline gene differ at one end; a read error may be behind it. The chain is built from TRBV7-7 and TRBJ2-7, with D maybe TRBD1 (6 bases). Germline V CDR1 and CDR2: SSHAT, FNYEAQ (reference sequence). The CDR3 loop spans 13 amino acids. CDR3 sequence: CASSSGESYEQYF. The CDR3, as DNA: TGTGCTAGCAGTTCAGGGGAATCCTACGAGCAGTACTTC. Full variable domain (outside the CDR3, taken from reference TRBV7-7 and TRBJ2-7): GAGVSQSPRYKVTKRGQDVTLRCDPISSHATLYWYQQALGQGPEFLTYFNYEAQPDKSGLPSDRFSAERPEGSISTLTIQRTEQRDSAMYRCASSSGESYEQYFGPGTRLTVT.

V and J are TRBV7-8 and TRBJ2-7; D is ambiguous. Germline V lookup: CDR1 SGHVS, CDR2 FQNEAQ. V shed 1 base and J shed 3 bases, with 10 bases lying between them. The CDR3 consists of 14 residues. The CDR3 protein is CASSLDGPDYEQYF. CDR3 DNA sequence: TGTGCCAGCAGCTTAGATGGGCCGGACTACGAGCAGTACTTC.

This clone occurred a few times. The rearrangement joins TRBV5-8 to TRBJ2-7, with D possibly matching TRBD2 (6 bases). Trimming removed 2 bases at V and 3 bases at J, with 15 bases between. Germline loops: CDR1 SGHTS, CDR2 YDEGEE. The CDR3 length is 15 residues. The CDR3, as DNA: TGTGCCAGCAGCTTCCGAGGTGGTAGCGGCTACGAGCAGTACTTC. Translated: CASSFRGGSGYEQYF.

The chain uses TRBV6-5 and TRBJ1-3; D gene uncertain. Between the trimmed V and J ends, which lost 2 bases and 1 base, there was a span of 6 bases. Germline CDR1 is MNHEY and CDR2 is SVGAGI. The CDR3 consists of 14 residues. CDR3 coding DNA: TGTGCCAGCAGTTACGCGAAATCTGGAAACACCATATATTTT. This codes for CASSYAKSGNTIYF.